What follows is one TCR beta chain and its context. Its target is not known. Whereas donors were nominally healthy upon sampling, unrecorded immune exposures were probable. Germline V CDR1 and CDR2: LGHNA, YNFKEQ. The CDR3 runs to 16 residues. V was clipped by 1 base and J by 5 bases, with 14 bases between them. The primer mix had 60 Vbeta and 13 Jbeta primers. Assay used: immunoSEQ multiplex PCR; TCRdb lists only in-frame clones, some missing. The sample shows under 200,000 clones, 75% to 85% of them seen only once. The data originate from a study of cytomegalovirus exposure and HLA in healthy donors. Overall study context: Earlier sequencing of around 190 million T cells yielded 120 million or so unique TCR beta sequences.

Overall study findings and caveats: In a later analysis, several top co-occurrence clusters appeared linked to parvovirus B19, influenza, CMV and Epstein-Barr virus. Accounts indicate the classifier identified cytomegalovirus status with strong specificity and sensitivity.

This chain links TRBV4-2 with TRBJ1-4; no clear D. The sequence was obtained from a female donor in good health and CMV-seronegative. The source material was PBMCs. In DNA, the CDR3 is TGTGCCAGCAGCCAAGTAGGTCCAGGTTTAAATGAAAAACTGTTTTTT. This gives the protein CASSQVGPGLNEKLFF.